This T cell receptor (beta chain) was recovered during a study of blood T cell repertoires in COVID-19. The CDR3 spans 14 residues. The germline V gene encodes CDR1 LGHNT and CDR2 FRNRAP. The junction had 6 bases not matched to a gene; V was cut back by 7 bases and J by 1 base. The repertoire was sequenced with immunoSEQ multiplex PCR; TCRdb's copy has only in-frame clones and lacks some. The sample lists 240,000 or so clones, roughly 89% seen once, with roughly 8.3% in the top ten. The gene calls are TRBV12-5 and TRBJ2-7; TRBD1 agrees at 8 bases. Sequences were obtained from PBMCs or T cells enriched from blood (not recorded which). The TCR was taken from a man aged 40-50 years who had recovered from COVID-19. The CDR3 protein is CASALTGVSYEQYF. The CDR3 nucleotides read TGTGCTAGTGCCCTGACAGGGGTATCCTACGAGCAGTACTTC.